The clone carrying this T cell receptor beta chain showed up just a few times. Its specificity is not known. This record belongs to a study of beta chain features in type 1 diabetes. Reverse transcription of all isolated RNA meant that expressed TCRB transcripts were sequenced. Produced via immunoSEQ multiplex PCR; TCRdb's table is partial and in-frame only. The sample holds hundreds of thousands of clones, 11% to 15% seen once. Findings and limits, study-wide: The study found fewer insertions and more deletions at VDJ junctions in type 1 diabetes patients. Type 1 diabetes patients had moderately but significantly shorter TCRB CDR3s in all four CD4+ subsets. In these data, an HLA type influence on TCRB rearrangement remained unresolved.

One heparinised blood draw averaging roughly 100 mL was given by each donor. CD4+ naive, central memory, regulatory and stem cell-like memory cells were sorted via CD45RO/CCR7/CD25/CD127/CD95/CD27. What was sequenced was naive CD4+ T cells from blood. The receptor comes from a man between 18 and 35 years old with type 1 diabetes.

CDR3 sequence (DNA): TGTGCCAGCAGCCCCCAGGGCCTCTCTGGGGCCAACGTCCTGACTTTC. Residues: CASSPQGLSGANVLTF. J is TRBJ2-6 and V is TRBV9; D is possibly TRBD1 (5 bases). Per the germline V gene, CDR1 is SGDLS and CDR2 is YYNGEE. The CDR3 runs 16 residues. V was cut by 4 bases and J by 0 bases, with 11 bases left in between.